This T cell receptor beta chain appears in the sequencing data of a study of T cell responses to AZD1222 COVID-19 vaccine. TCRdb's table, derived via immunoSEQ multiplex PCR, lists solely in-frame clones and lacks some. The sample shows some 140,000 clones, 90% of them seen only once. The CDR3 covers 17 residues. The study, taken as a whole, reports: A rise in Spike-specific TCR breadth and depth followed two AZD1222 doses.

Of note for this clone: Its antigen is not known.

This TCR was sampled from an adult in good health. The genes are TRBV21-1 and TRBJ1-1. TRBV21-1 is reported as a pseudogene. This specimen consisted of peripheral blood, obtained on day 0 of AZD1222 vaccination. The CDR3 loop is CASSKALLSPMNTEAFF. The CDR3, as DNA: TGTGCCAGCAGCAAAGCGCTTCTGTCCCCTATGAACACTGAAGCTTTCTTT.